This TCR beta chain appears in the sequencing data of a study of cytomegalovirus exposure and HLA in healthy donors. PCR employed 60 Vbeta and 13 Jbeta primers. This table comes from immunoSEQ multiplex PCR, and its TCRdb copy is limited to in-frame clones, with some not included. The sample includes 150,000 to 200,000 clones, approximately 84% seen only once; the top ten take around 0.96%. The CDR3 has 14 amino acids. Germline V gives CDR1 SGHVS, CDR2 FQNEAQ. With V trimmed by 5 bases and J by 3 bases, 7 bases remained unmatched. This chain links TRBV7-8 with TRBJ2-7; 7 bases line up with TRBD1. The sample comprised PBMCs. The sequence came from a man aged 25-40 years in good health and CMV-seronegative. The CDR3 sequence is CASSIDRVVYEQYF. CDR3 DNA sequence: TGTGCCAGCAGCATAGACAGGGTCGTCTACGAGCAGTACTTC.